This T cell receptor (beta chain) was captured in a study of blood T cell repertoires in COVID-19. Study-level background: From the United States, Italy and Spain came samples of acute and convalescent COVID-19. Nucleic acid was either cDNA or gDNA, and it came from T cells, B-cell-depleted T cells, or PBMCs.

The J segment lost 4 bases and the V segment lost 4 bases, leaving 13 bases of the junction unmatched. The CDR3 has 17 amino acids. Per the germline V gene, CDR1 is SGHAT and CDR2 is FQNNGV. Authors' data handling: Reference gene primer amplification gave nucleated cell count estimates. Profiling relied on immunoSEQ multiplex PCR, and the TCRdb table lists in-frame clones only, not all of them. The V and J calls and clone size were taken over from that table, and D and trimming were inferred from the DNA. The table shows 90,000 to 100,000 clones, with 70% to 85% occurring only once. This receptor was identified in a woman aged 55-69 years with acute or convalescent COVID-19. Material: peripheral blood. The rearrangement joins TRBV11-2 to TRBJ2-5; 9 bases map to TRBD2. CDR3 DNA sequence: TGTGCCAGCAGCTCTACGGCCCTTGCGGGGGGGCTAGAGACCCAGTACTTC. This sequence encodes CASSSTALAGGLETQYF.